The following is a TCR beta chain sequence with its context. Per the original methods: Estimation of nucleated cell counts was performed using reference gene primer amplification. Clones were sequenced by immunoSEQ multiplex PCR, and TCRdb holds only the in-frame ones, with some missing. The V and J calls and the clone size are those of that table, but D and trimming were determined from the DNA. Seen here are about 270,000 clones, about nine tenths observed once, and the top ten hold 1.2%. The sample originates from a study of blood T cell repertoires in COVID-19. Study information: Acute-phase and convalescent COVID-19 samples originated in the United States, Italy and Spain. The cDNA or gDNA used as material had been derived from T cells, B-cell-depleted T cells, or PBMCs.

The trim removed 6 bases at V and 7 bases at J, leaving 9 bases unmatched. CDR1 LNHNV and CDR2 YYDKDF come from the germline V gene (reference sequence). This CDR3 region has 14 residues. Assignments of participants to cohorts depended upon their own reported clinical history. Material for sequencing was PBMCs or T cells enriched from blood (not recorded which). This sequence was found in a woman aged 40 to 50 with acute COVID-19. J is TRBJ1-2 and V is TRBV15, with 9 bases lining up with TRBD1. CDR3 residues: CATRRGQGVSGYTF. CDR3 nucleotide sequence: TGTGCCACCAGGAGGGGACAGGGCGTAAGTGGCTACACCTTC.